This is a list of T cell receptor beta chains from one sample in a study of blood T cell repertoires in COVID-19. Produced via immunoSEQ multiplex PCR; TCRdb's table is partial and in-frame only. Here the sample spans over 120,000 clones, around 87% being singletons. The sequenced material came from PBMCs or T cells enriched from blood (not recorded which). Receptor source: a man between 60 and 75 years old who had recovered from COVID-19. Each CDR3 is given with its conserved first and last residue. D genes are given only for firm matches. Size is omitted from some rows. Given values are once, few, many or a class for expanded clones.

d_call: .
j_call: TRBJ2-1
v_call: TRBV5-6
clone_size: .
cdr3_nt: TGTGCCAGCAGCTTGGCGGGAACGCCCTACAATGAGCAGTTCTTC
cdr3_aa: CASSLAGTPYNEQFF

d_call: TRBD2
j_call: TRBJ2-7
v_call: TRBV3-1/TRBV3-2
clone_size: .
cdr3_nt: TGTGCCAGCAGCCTTGTAAGCGGGAGTGGGGAGCAGTACTTC
cdr3_aa: CASSLVSGSGEQYF

d_call: TRBD1
j_call: TRBJ2-5
v_call: TRBV5-1
clone_size: .
cdr3_nt: TGCGCCAGCAGCCCGGGACAGACCGTCGAGACCCAGTACTTC
cdr3_aa: CASSPGQTVETQYF

d_call: TRBD1
j_call: TRBJ1-2
v_call: TRBV27
clone_size: .
cdr3_nt: TGTGCCAGCAGTCCTAAGGGACAGGGGTATTACGGCTACACCTTC
cdr3_aa: CASSPKGQGYYGYTF

d_call: TRBD1
j_call: TRBJ1-2
v_call: TRBV29-1
clone_size: .
cdr3_nt: TGCAGCGGGCGCCAGGGGGCGGAGGGCTACACCTTC
cdr3_aa: CSGRQGAEGYTF

d_call: .
j_call: TRBJ2-7
v_call: TRBV29-1
clone_size: .
cdr3_nt: TGCAGCGTTGAGGCTGGAGTATACGAGCAGTACTTC
cdr3_aa: CSVEAGVYEQYF

d_call: .
j_call: TRBJ2-1
v_call: TRBV7-8
clone_size: .
cdr3_nt: TGTGCCAGCAGCCCCCGGGGTGGGAATGAGCAGTTCTTC
cdr3_aa: CASSPRGGNEQFF

d_call: TRBD2
j_call: TRBJ2-7
v_call: TRBV7-8
clone_size: .
cdr3_nt: TGTGCCAGCAGTGAATTAGCGGGAGGTTACGAGCAGTACTTC
cdr3_aa: CASSELAGGYEQYF

d_call: .
j_call: TRBJ2-2
v_call: TRBV5-4
clone_size: .
cdr3_nt: TGTGCCAGCAACTCGGGGTCGAGGACCGGGGAGCTGTTTTTT
cdr3_aa: CASNSGSRTGELFF

d_call: .
j_call: TRBJ2-5
v_call: TRBV24-1
clone_size: .
cdr3_nt: TGTGCCACCAGTGATTGGACAGAAGAGACCCAGTACTTC
cdr3_aa: CATSDWTEETQYF

d_call: .
j_call: TRBJ2-3
v_call: TRBV20-1
clone_size: .
cdr3_nt: TGCAGTGCTAGTCTACAGGGAGCAGATACGCAGTATTTT
cdr3_aa: CSASLQGADTQYF

d_call: TRBD2
j_call: TRBJ2-7
v_call: TRBV11-2
clone_size: few
cdr3_nt: TGTGCCAGCAGCTTACTAGCGGGAGGATCCTACGAGCAGTACTTC
cdr3_aa: CASSLLAGGSYEQYF

d_call: TRBD1
j_call: TRBJ1-6
v_call: TRBV7-9
clone_size: .
cdr3_nt: TGTGCCAGCAGCTCCGGTGGGACAGGGGGCTATAATTCACCCCTCCACTTT
cdr3_aa: CASSSGGTGGYNSPLHF

d_call: .
j_call: TRBJ1-1
v_call: TRBV6-5
clone_size: .
cdr3_nt: TGTGCCAGCAGTTACGGACTGGCGAGGGTGAACACTGAAGCTTTCTTT
cdr3_aa: CASSYGLARVNTEAFF

d_call: TRBD1
j_call: TRBJ2-1
v_call: TRBV5-1
clone_size: .
cdr3_nt: TGCGCCAGCAGCTTGGCCCCTGGAGGATTGGGAAGGGGGCAGGATGAGCAGTTCTTC
cdr3_aa: CASSLAPGGLGRGQDEQFF

d_call: TRBD1
j_call: TRBJ2-7
v_call: TRBV6-5
clone_size: .
cdr3_nt: TGTGCCAGCACTTGGGACAGGGGGACCTACGAGCAGTACTTC
cdr3_aa: CASTWDRGTYEQYF

d_call: .
j_call: TRBJ1-6
v_call: TRBV10-2
clone_size: .
cdr3_nt: TGCGCCAGCAAAACCCCAGGGGAATTGAATTCACCCCTCCACTTT
cdr3_aa: CASKTPGELNSPLHF

d_call: .
j_call: TRBJ1-4
v_call: TRBV7-9
clone_size: few
cdr3_nt: TGTGCCAGCAGGCTAGAAGGGGATAGAGAAAAACTGTTTTTT
cdr3_aa: CASRLEGDREKLFF

d_call: TRBD1
j_call: TRBJ1-2
v_call: TRBV19
clone_size: few
cdr3_nt: TGTGCCAGTACCCCGACAGGGGGCAGAGGCTACACCTTC
cdr3_aa: CASTPTGGRGYTF

d_call: .
j_call: TRBJ2-2
v_call: TRBV6-5
clone_size: once
cdr3_nt: TGTGCCAGCAGTTCCCGACAGGGGAGGGCCGGGGAGCTGTTTTTT
cdr3_aa: CASSSRQGRAGELFF

d_call: TRBD1
j_call: TRBJ2-1
v_call: TRBV9
clone_size: .
cdr3_nt: TGTGCCAGCAGTTATAGTCCGGGACAGAGCTCCTACAATGAGCAGTTCTTC
cdr3_aa: CASSYSPGQSSYNEQFF

d_call: .
j_call: TRBJ2-7
v_call: TRBV10-2
clone_size: .
cdr3_nt: TGCGCCAGCAGTGAGTTCGGACAGAGCTACGAGCAGTACTTC
cdr3_aa: CASSEFGQSYEQYF

d_call: TRBD1
j_call: TRBJ2-7
v_call: TRBV29-1
clone_size: .
cdr3_nt: TGCAGCGTTGGGGAGGGACAGGGTGCCTACGAGCAGTACTTC
cdr3_aa: CSVGEGQGAYEQYF

d_call: .
j_call: TRBJ2-3
v_call: TRBV27
clone_size: once
cdr3_nt: TGTGCCAGCAGAGCACAGGGATACACAGATACGCAGTATTTT
cdr3_aa: CASRAQGYTDTQYF

d_call: TRBD2
j_call: TRBJ2-7
v_call: TRBV7-2
clone_size: .
cdr3_nt: TGTGCCAGCAGCTTTAACGCGGGAGAATCTCCTGTCGAGCAGTACTTC
cdr3_aa: CASSFNAGESPVEQYF

d_call: .
j_call: TRBJ1-5
v_call: TRBV5-5
clone_size: .
cdr3_nt: TGTGCCAGCAGCCCAGACACCCTAAATCAGCCCCAGCATTTT
cdr3_aa: CASSPDTLNQPQHF

d_call: .
j_call: TRBJ1-6
v_call: TRBV6-1
clone_size: .
cdr3_nt: TGTGCCAGCAGTGCCTCGCAGCGGCTGGCTAATTCACCCCTCCACTTT
cdr3_aa: CASSASQRLANSPLHF

d_call: TRBD2
j_call: TRBJ2-3
v_call: TRBV19
clone_size: .
cdr3_nt: TGTGCCAGTACCCCCTTCGGGACTAGCGGGGCAAGGGCGCAGTATTTT
cdr3_aa: CASTPFGTSGARAQYF

d_call: .
j_call: TRBJ2-5
v_call: TRBV4-2
clone_size: .
cdr3_nt: TGTGCCAGCAGCCAAGATCCCGGAGGAGAGACCCAGTACTTC
cdr3_aa: CASSQDPGGETQYF

d_call: .
j_call: TRBJ2-7
v_call: TRBV5-4
clone_size: .
cdr3_nt: TGTGCCAGCAGTCGGGTGGAGGGATCCTACGAGCAGTACTTC
cdr3_aa: CASSRVEGSYEQYF

d_call: .
j_call: TRBJ1-5
v_call: TRBV30
clone_size: .
cdr3_nt: TGTGCCTTTAGTTATAGCAATCAGCCCCAGCATTTT
cdr3_aa: CAFSYSNQPQHF

d_call: TRBD2
j_call: TRBJ2-3
v_call: TRBV27
clone_size: .
cdr3_nt: TGTGCCAGCAGTAGCGGGGTTCATACGCAGTATTTT
cdr3_aa: CASSSGVHTQYF

d_call: TRBD1
j_call: TRBJ1-2
v_call: TRBV28
clone_size: .
cdr3_nt: TGTGCCAGACGACAGGGGACCGTTGGCTACACCTTC
cdr3_aa: CARRQGTVGYTF

d_call: TRBD1
j_call: TRBJ1-2
v_call: TRBV10-3
clone_size: .
cdr3_nt: TGTGCCACCGTACCTGACAGGGGAGATGGCTACACCTTC
cdr3_aa: CATVPDRGDGYTF

d_call: .
j_call: TRBJ2-7
v_call: TRBV6-1
clone_size: .
cdr3_nt: TGTGCCAGCAGTGATAGGACACCGCTACATCCCTACGAGCAGTACTTC
cdr3_aa: CASSDRTPLHPYEQYF

d_call: .
j_call: TRBJ1-5
v_call: TRBV27
clone_size: .
cdr3_nt: TGTGCCAGCAGTTTGCGGAGAGGGGGAAATCAGCCCCAGCATTTT
cdr3_aa: CASSLRRGGNQPQHF

d_call: TRBD2
j_call: TRBJ2-1
v_call: TRBV11-2
clone_size: .
cdr3_nt: TGTGCCAGCAGCTTCGGAGCGGGAGGCCCCAATGAGCAGTTCTTC
cdr3_aa: CASSFGAGGPNEQFF

d_call: TRBD2
j_call: TRBJ2-3
v_call: TRBV5-4
clone_size: .
cdr3_nt: TGTGCCAGCAGCTTGGTTCCTAGCGGGGGGGGTTCGGGTACGCAGTATTTT
cdr3_aa: CASSLVPSGGGSGTQYF

d_call: .
j_call: TRBJ1-5
v_call: TRBV20-1
clone_size: once
cdr3_nt: TGCAGTGCTAGTGGACCAGGCCGAGGCAATCAGCCCCAGCATTTT
cdr3_aa: CSASGPGRGNQPQHF

d_call: TRBD2
j_call: TRBJ2-3
v_call: TRBV6-1
clone_size: .
cdr3_nt: TGTGCCAGCAGTGAGCTAGCGGGAGTCTTCTCAGATACGCAGTATTTT
cdr3_aa: CASSELAGVFSDTQYF